This TCR beta chain was sequenced during a study of blood T cells in healthy people across ages. Study observations and caveats: A conclusive naive versus antigen-experienced comparison was prevented by the unsorted PBMCs. Comparison with aged donors showed that long-lived donors had more naive CD4+ cells and higher diversity.

As to this clonotype: Its matching antigen is unknown.

The CDR3 sequence is 15 residues long. V was pared by 1 base and J by 1 base, with 10 bases between. CDR1 is LGHNA and CDR2 is YNFKEQ in the germline V gene. It was with a sample-barcoded 5' primer and a J-beta primer mix that a second PCR of roughly 6 to 12 cycles was run. The yield of each sample was at least 2.5 million CDR3-containing paired-end reads. A single record per CDR3 protein comes from TCRdb applying MiXCR to the 5' RACE reads. The repertoire holds around 1,000,000 distinct CDR3 sequences, with roughly a quarter as singletons. The same data also contributed to another study, on T cells of mothers and their children.

The sample consisted of blood. This TCR was sampled from a girl under 10 years old in good health. This sequence joins TRBV4-2 and TRBJ1-1; D remains unclear. The CDR3 loop reads CASSQAHSPNTEAFF. DNA of the CDR3: TGTGCCAGCAGCCAAGCTCACAGCCCGAACACTGAAGCTTTCTTT.